This TCR beta chain was identified during a study of blood T cell repertoires in COVID-19. Across the study: The United States, Italy and Spain supplied acute and convalescent COVID-19 samples. Sample material is recorded as cDNA or gDNA derived from T cells, B-cell-depleted T cells, or PBMCs.

CDR1 is SEHNR and CDR2 is FQNEAQ in the germline V gene (reference sequence). J lost 5 bases, V lost 1 base, and 4 bases had no gene match. This CDR3 comprises 15 residues. Original data processing: Estimation of nucleated cell counts relied on the amplification of reference gene primers. Sequenced by immunoSEQ multiplex PCR; TCRdb stores in-frame clones only, minus some. V and J calls and clone size are those listed in that table; D and trimming were worked out from the DNA. In the table there are 65,000 to 95,000 clones, roughly 79% of which are singletons. This chain uses TRBV7-9 with TRBJ2-7, with 11 bases fitting TRBD1. The source of this sequence is a human donor in a cohort sampled during active COVID-19. The sequenced sample consisted of peripheral blood. The DNA for the CDR3 is TGTGCCAGCAGCTTAGGGACAGGGGGCTACAACGAGCAGTACTTC. Encoded protein: CASSLGTGGYNEQYF.